This TCR beta chain was captured in a study of blood T cells in healthy people across ages. At least 5 micrograms of total RNA were extracted per sample. With respect to this clonotype: The target antigen is unknown. Compared with germline, one end of the junction differs, possibly owing to a read error.

Combining a sample-barcoded 5' primer with a J-beta primer mix, a second PCR ran for roughly 6 to 12 cycles. Tagging of each cDNA molecule was performed by a template-switch adaptor with 12 random nucleotides. MiXCR was run by TCRdb on the 5' RACE reads, yielding one entry per CDR3 protein. The sample lists hundreds of thousands of distinct CDR3 sequences; approximately 29% were seen once. Whole-study findings and limits: Correlation between TCR beta diversity and naive T cell percentage was strong. Diversity figures derived from one million T cells were judged to underestimate the true value.

This CDR3 contains 15 residues. Germline CDR1 MNHNS, CDR2 SASEGT. The receptor was isolated from a woman over 75 in good health. The sequenced sample consisted of blood. The V and J genes are TRBV6-1 and TRBJ2-5; D may be TRBD1 or TRBD2 (6 bases each). The CDR3 loop reads CASRKGQERGAEQYF. The CDR3 bases are TGCGCCAGCAGAAAAGGGCAGGAAAGGGGGGCAGAGCAGTACTTC.